This T cell receptor beta chain was sequenced in a study of blood T cell repertoires in COVID-19. Study-level background: COVID-19 samples, acute and convalescent, were from the United States, Italy and Spain.

Membership in each cohort depended on participant-reported clinical history. This CDR3 contains 13 residues. V was pared by 3 bases and J by 7 bases, with 4 bases of the junction left unmatched. From germline, CDR1 is KGHSH and CDR2 LQKENI. Sequencing was performed with immunoSEQ multiplex PCR; in TCRdb, only in-frame clones are kept and a portion is missing. The sample includes 200,000 to 300,000 clones, roughly four fifths seen only once; the top ten take 3% to 4.5%. The chain uses TRBV18 and TRBJ1-1; TRBD1 aligns across 8 bases. The sample comprised PBMCs or T cells enriched from blood (not recorded which). This TCR was sampled from a woman in her 40s who had been exposed to COVID-19. The CDR3 region has the DNA TGTGCCAGCTCACCTATTGACAGGGGTGAAGCTTTCTTT. Translated, it gives CASSPIDRGEAFF.